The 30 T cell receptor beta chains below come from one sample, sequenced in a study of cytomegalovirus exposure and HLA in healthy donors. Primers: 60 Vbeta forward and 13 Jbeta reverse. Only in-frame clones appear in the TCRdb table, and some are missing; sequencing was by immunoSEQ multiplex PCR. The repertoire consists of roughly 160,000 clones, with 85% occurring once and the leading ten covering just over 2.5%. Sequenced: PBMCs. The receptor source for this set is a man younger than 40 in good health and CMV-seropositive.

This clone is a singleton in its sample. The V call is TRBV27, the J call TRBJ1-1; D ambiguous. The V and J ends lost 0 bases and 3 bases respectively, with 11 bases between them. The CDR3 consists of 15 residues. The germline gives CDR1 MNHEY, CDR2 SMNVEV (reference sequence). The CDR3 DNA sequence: TGTGCCAGCAGTTTATCCGGGGTTGTGGACACTGAAGCTTTCTTT. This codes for CASSLSGVVDTEAFF.

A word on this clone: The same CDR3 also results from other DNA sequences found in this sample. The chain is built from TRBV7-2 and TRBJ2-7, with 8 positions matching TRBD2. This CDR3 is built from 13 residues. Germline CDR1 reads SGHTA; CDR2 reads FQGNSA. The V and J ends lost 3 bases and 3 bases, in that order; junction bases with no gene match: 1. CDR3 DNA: TGTGCCAGCAGCTTTAGCGGGAACTACGAGCAGTACTTC. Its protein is CASSFSGNYEQYF.

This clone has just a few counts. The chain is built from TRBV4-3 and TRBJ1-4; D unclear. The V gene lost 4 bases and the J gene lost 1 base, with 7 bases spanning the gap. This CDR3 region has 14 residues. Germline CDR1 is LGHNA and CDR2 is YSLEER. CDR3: CASSPTLTNEKLFF. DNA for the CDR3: TGCGCCAGCAGCCCGACATTAACTAATGAAAAACTGTTTTTT.

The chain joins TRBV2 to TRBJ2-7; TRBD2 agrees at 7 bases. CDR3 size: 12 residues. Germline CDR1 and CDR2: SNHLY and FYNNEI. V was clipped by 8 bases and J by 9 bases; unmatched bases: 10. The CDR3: CASALAAFWQYV. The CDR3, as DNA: TGTGCCAGCGCTCTAGCGGCTTTTTGGCAGTACGTC.

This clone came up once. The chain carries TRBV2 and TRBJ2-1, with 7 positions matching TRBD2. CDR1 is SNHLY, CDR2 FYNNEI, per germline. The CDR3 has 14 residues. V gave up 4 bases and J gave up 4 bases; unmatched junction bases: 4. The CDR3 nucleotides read TGTGCCAGCAGTGCTAGCGGAGTGTACAATGAGCAGTTCTTC. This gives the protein CASSASGVYNEQFF.

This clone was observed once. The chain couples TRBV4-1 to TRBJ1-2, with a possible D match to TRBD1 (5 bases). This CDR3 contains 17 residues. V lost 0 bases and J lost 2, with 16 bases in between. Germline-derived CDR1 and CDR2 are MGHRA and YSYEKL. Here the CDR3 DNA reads TGCGCCAGCAGCCAAGATCCAGGGAGGGGTAGAAACTATGGCTACACCTTC. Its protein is CASSQDPGRGRNYGYTF.

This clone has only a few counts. The CDR3 loop reads CASSSRTSGTDTQYF. Written as DNA, the CDR3 is TGTGCCAGCAGCTCGCGGACTAGCGGCACAGATACGCAGTATTTT. The chain combines TRBV7-9 with TRBJ2-3, with TRBD2 matching over 9 bases. V was pared by 4 bases and J by 1 base, with 3 bases of the junction left unmatched. From germline, CDR1 is SEHNR and CDR2 FQNEAQ (reference sequence). The CDR3 sequence is 15 residues long.

Written as DNA, the CDR3 is TGCAGCGTGGGGGGTCACAACATTCAGTACTTC. It yields the protein CSVGGHNIQYF. V is TRBV29-1 and J is TRBJ2-4; tentative D call: TRBD2 (6 bases). In germline, CDR1 is SQVTM, CDR2 ANQGSEA. The CDR3 covers 11 residues. V dropped 6 bases and J dropped 7 bases, with 10 bases sitting between them. The whole variable domain, filled in from reference TRBV29-1 and TRBJ2-4, reads SAVISQKPSRDICQRGTSLTIQCQVDSQVTMMFWYRQQPGQSLTLIATANQGSEATYESGFVIDKFPISRPNLTFSTLTVSNMSPEDSSIYLCSVGGHNIQYFGAGTRLSVL.

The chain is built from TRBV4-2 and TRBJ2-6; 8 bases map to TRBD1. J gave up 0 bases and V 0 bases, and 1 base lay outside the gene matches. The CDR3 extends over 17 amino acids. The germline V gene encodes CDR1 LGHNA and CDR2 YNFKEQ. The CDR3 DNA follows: TGTGCCAGCAGCCAAGACGGGACAGGCTCTGGGGCCAACGTCCTGACTTTC. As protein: CASSQDGTGSGANVLTF.

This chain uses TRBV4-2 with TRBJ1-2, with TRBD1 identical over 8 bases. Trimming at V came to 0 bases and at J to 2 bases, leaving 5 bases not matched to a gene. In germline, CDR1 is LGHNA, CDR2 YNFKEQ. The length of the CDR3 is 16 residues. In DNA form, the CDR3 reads TGTGCCAGCAGCCAAGATAGCCAGGGGGCAAACTATGGCTACACCTTC. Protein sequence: CASSQDSQGANYGYTF.

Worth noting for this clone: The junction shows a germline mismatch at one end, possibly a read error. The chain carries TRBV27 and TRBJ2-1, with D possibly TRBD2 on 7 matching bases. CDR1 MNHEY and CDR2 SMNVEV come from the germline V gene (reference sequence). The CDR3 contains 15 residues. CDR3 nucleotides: TGTGCCGGCAGTTTAGGGGGAGGGGAATTCAATGAGCAGTTCTTC. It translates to CAGSLGGGEFNEQFF.

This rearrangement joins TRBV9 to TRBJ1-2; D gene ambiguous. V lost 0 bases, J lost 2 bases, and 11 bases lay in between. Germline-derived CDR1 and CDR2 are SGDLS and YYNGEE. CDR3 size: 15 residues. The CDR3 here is CASSVVENLNYGYTF. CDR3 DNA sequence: TGTGCCAGCAGCGTAGTCGAGAATCTGAACTATGGCTACACCTTC. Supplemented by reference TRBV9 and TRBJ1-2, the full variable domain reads DSGVTQTPKHLITATGQRVTLRCSPRSGDLSVYWYQQSLDQGLQFLIQYYNGEERAKGNILERFSAQQFPDLHSELNLSSLELGDSALYFCASSVVENLNYGYTFGSGTRLTVV.

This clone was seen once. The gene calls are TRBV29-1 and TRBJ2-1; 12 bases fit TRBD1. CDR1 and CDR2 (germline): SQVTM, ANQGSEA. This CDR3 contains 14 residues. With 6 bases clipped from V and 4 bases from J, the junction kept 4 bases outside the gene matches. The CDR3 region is CSVGQGALYNEQFF. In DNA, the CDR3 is TGCAGCGTGGGACAGGGGGCCCTTTACAATGAGCAGTTCTTC.

DNA of the CDR3: TGTGCCAGCAGCTCGACAGGGAGCTCTGGGGCCAACGTCCTGACTTTC. Its protein is CASSSTGSSGANVLTF. The chain uses TRBV5-6 and TRBJ2-6; 7 positions agree with TRBD1. Germline lookup yields CDR1 SGHDT and CDR2 YYEEEE. With V trimmed by 3 bases and J by 0 bases, 3 bases remained unmatched. The CDR3 covers 16 residues.

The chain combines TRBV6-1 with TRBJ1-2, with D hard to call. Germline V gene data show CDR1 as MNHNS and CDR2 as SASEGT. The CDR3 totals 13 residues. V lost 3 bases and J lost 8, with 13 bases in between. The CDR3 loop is CASSDLQYGGYTF. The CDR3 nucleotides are TGTGCCAGCAGTGACTTACAGTATGGGGGCTACACCTTC.

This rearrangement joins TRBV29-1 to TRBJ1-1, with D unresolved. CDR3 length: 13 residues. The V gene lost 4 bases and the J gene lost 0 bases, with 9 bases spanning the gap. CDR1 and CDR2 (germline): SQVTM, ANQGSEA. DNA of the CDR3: TGCAGCGTTGTCCGGGATATGAACACTGAAGCTTTCTTT. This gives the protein CSVVRDMNTEAFF.

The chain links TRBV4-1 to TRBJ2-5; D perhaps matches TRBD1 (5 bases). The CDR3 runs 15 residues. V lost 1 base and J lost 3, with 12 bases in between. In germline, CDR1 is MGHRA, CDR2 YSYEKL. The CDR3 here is CASSQGRGREETQYF. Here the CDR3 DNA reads TGCGCCAGCAGCCAAGGTCGCGGCAGGGAAGAGACCCAGTACTTC.

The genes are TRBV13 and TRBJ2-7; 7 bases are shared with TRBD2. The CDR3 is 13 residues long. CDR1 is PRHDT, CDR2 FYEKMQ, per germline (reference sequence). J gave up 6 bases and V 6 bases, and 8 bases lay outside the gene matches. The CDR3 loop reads CASRRHGGGEQYF. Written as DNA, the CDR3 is TGTGCCAGCAGACGGCATGGGGGGGGCGAGCAGTACTTC.

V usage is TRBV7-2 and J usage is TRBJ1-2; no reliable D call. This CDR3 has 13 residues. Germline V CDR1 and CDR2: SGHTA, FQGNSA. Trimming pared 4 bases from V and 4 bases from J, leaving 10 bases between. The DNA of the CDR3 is TGTGCCAGCAGCTCTACAGCTTTCTATGGCTACACCTTC. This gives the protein CASSSTAFYGYTF.

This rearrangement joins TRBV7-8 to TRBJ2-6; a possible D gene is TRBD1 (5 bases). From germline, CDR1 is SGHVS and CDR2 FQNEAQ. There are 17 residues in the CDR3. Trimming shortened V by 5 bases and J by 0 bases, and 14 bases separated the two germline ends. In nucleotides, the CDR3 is TGTGCCAGCAGCAGGGGAAGGGTTCTCTCTGGGGCCAACGTCCTGACTTTC. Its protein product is CASSRGRVLSGANVLTF.

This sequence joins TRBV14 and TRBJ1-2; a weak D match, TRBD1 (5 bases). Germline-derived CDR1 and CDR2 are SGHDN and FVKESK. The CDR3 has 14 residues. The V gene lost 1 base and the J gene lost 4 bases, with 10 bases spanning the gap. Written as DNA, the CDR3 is TGTGCCAGCAGCCAAGTCGGACAAGGCTATGGCTACACCTTC. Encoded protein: CASSQVGQGYGYTF. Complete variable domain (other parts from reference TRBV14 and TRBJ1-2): EAGVTQFPSHSVIEKGQTVTLRCDPISGHDNLYWYRRVMGKEIKFLLHFVKESKQDESGMPNNRFLAERTGGTYSTLKVQPAELEDSGVYFCASSQVGQGYGYTFGSGTRLTVV.

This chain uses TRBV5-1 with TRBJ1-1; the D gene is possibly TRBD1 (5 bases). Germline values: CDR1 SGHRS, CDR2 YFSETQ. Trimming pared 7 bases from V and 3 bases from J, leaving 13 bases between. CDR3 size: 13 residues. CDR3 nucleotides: TGCGCCAGCGGTAAGACAGAATACACTGAAGCTTTCTTT. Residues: CASGKTEYTEAFF.

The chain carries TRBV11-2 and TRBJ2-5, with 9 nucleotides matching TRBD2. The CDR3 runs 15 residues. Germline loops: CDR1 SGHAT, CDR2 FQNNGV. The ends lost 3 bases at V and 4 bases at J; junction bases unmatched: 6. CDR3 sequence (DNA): TGTGCCAGCAGCTTGGGGACTAGCAACAGAGAGACCCAGTACTTC. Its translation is CASSLGTSNRETQYF. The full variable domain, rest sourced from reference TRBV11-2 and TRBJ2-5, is EAGVAQSPRYKIIEKRQSVAFWCNPISGHATLYWYQQILGQGPKLLIQFQNNGVVDDSQLPKDRFSAERLKGVDSTLKIQPAKLEDSAVYLCASSLGTSNRETQYFGPGTRLLVL.

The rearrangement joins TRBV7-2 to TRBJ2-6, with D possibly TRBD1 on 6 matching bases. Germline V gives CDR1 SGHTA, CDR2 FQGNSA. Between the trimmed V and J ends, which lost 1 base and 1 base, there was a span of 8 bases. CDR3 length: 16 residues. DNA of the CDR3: TGTGCCAGCAGCTTAGTCGGGACATCTGGGGCCAACGTCCTGACTTTC. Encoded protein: CASSLVGTSGANVLTF.

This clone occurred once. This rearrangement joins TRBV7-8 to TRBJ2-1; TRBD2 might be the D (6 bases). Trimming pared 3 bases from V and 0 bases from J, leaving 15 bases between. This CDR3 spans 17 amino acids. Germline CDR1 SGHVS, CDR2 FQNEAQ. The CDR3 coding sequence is TGTGCCAGCAGCTTCGAGAGCGGGTGGAGCTCCTACAATGAGCAGTTCTTC. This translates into CASSFESGWSSYNEQFF.

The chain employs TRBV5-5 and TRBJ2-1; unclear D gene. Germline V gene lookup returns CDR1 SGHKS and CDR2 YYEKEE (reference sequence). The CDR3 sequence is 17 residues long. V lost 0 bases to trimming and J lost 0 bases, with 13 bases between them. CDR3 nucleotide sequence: TGTGCCAGCAGCTTGGGCCACTGGCGGAGCTCCTACAATGAGCAGTTCTTC. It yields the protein CASSLGHWRSSYNEQFF.

This CDR3 reads CASSPRGSEDTQYF. In DNA form, the CDR3 reads TGTGCCAGCAGTCCTCGGGGATCGGAAGATACGCAGTATTTT. The chain links TRBV2 to TRBJ2-3; tentative D call: TRBD2 (5 bases). Per germline, CDR1 SNHLY and CDR2 FYNNEI. The V and J ends lost 5 bases and 5 bases respectively, with 14 bases between them. There are 14 residues in the CDR3.

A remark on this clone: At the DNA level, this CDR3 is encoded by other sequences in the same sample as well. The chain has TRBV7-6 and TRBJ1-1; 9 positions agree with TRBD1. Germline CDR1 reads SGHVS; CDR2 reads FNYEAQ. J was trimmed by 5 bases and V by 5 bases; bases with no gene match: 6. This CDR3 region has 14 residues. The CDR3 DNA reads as TGTGCCAGCAGCCCCCGGACAGGGGATACTGAAGCTTTCTTT. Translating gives CASSPRTGDTEAFF.

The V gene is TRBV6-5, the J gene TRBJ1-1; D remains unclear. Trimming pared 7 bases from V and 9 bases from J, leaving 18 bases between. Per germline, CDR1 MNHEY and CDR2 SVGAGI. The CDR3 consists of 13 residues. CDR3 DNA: TGTGCCAGCACTTCAATTCTGGGGAGGAAAGCTTTCTTT. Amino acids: CASTSILGRKAFF.

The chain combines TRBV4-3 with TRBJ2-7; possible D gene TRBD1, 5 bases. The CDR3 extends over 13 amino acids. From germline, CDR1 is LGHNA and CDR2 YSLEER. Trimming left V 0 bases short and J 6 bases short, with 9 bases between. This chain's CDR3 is CASSQDIGAEQYF. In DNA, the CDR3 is TGCGCCAGCAGCCAAGATATAGGGGCCGAGCAGTACTTC.